These 4 T cell receptor beta chains were sequenced from one sample in a study of T cells after yellow fever vaccination. TCRdb itself ran the 5' RACE reads through MiXCR, one entry per CDR3 protein. The repertoire holds 50,000 to 60,000 distinct CDR3 sequences, with around 6.1% as singletons. This specimen was PBMCs, either bulk or a sorted T-cell subset (CD4+, CD8+, memory, or dextramer-sorted; not recorded which), taken on the day of the yellow fever booster vaccination. The receptor set was obtained from a man aged 18-30 years who received the YFV17D yellow fever vaccine.

The rearrangement joins TRBV19 to TRBJ1-5; D ambiguous. Germline-derived CDR1 and CDR2 are LNHDA and SQIVND (reference sequence). V shed 9 bases and J shed 7 bases, with 13 bases lying between them. This CDR3 comprises 12 residues. The CDR3 bases are TGTGCCAGCCAAAAACTCAGCCAGCCCCAGCATTTT. Translating gives CASQKLSQPQHF.

There are many counts of this clonotype. V usage is TRBV5-1 and J usage is TRBJ1-3; D is unresolved. V lost 4 bases and J 4 bases, leaving 18 bases between the germline ends. The CDR3 is made up of 16 amino acids. Germline V gene lookup returns CDR1 SGHRS and CDR2 YFSETQ. In nucleotides, the CDR3 is TGCGCCAGCAGCCCCCGTCGGCCCGCGGGGGGAAACACCATATATTTT. Translation: CASSPRRPAGGNTIYF.

This clonotype turned up a few times. This chain uses TRBV5-1 with TRBJ2-5; 8 nucleotides line up with TRBD2. CDR1 is SGHRS, CDR2 YFSETQ, per germline. This CDR3 region has 15 residues. V lost 1 base, J lost 1 base, and 3 bases stayed unmatched. In DNA, the CDR3 is TGCGCCAGCAGCTTGACCGGGGGGGCCCAAGAGACCCAGTACTTC. Translation: CASSLTGGAQETQYF.

This clonotype was seen at least ten times. The chain recombines TRBV20-1 with TRBJ1-5; D remains ambiguous. With 3 bases removed from V and 4 bases from J, the gap between germline ends came to 10 bases. The germline V gene has CDR1 DFQATT and CDR2 SNEGSKA (reference sequence). This CDR3 region has 13 residues. The CDR3 protein is CSASSRVNQPQHF. DNA for the CDR3: TGCAGTGCTAGCTCACGGGTTAATCAGCCCCAGCATTTT.